This T cell receptor (beta chain) was sequenced during a study of blood T cell repertoires in COVID-19 (dated by TCRdb to between 2020 and 2021). Study-wide context: Samples covering the acute and convalescent phases of COVID-19 were provided by collaborators in the United States, Italy and Spain. The prospective study material was composed of cDNA or gDNA derived from T cells, B-cell-depleted T cells, or PBMCs. The sample metadata nearly always contained a de-identified subject ID, COVID-19 status, age in years and sex. Deeply sampled blood TCRbeta repertoires from subjects exposed to, actively infected with, or recovered from COVID-19 were included in the dataset. A freely available public database, intended as a resource for researchers studying the immune response to SARS-CoV-2, is where the repertoires were released. Samples came from the ongoing ImmuneRACE study (first 160 participants) plus 1,254 subjects from 6 global collaborators. Where available, HLA class I and class II types were obtained from metadata supplied by the sample provider rather than from assay-based typing.

A note on this clone: Its specific antigen is unknown. The record has no base qualities; no much larger clone is one base away.

The immunoSEQ Assay, a bias-controlled multiplex PCR, was used to amplify TCRbeta CDR3 regions from genomic DNA. Turning to the authors' computational methods: The number of nucleated cells in each sample was estimated by amplification of reference gene primers within the assay. To quantify the absolute abundance of each unique TCRbeta CDR3 rearrangement, sequence reads were collapsed and filtered. For each sample, productive Simpson clonality was calculated as the square root of Simpson's diversity index across productive rearrangements. The table comes from immuneACCESS by way of TCRdb, which keeps in-frame sequences with V and J called. Part of the clones is missing from these tables; in studies checked, under half for an unresolved V gene and the rest for unknown reasons. V and J calls and clone size are those listed in that table; D and trimming were worked out from the DNA. The sample yields around 260,000 clones; less than 90% were counted once. The ten top clones hold around 4% of the sample.

The study at large found these results: How much clinical and demographic metadata was included differed by source and by participant, and the metadata was provided uncurated.

Collaborating institutions collected whole blood in K2EDTA tubes following their own protocols. For TCRbeta analysis, collaborators shipped samples as frozen whole blood, isolated PBMCs, or DNA extracted from either of those sample types. The sample comprised peripheral blood. The TCR sequence derives from a man aged 60-69 years with acute or convalescent COVID-19.

The nucleotide sequence reads TGTGCCAGCAGCTTAAAGGCGGTTACGCGCTCTGGGGCCAACGTCCTGACTTTC. Translation gives CASSLKAVTRSGANVLTF. Rearrangement joined TRBV7-2 to TRBJ2-6; no D gene can be assigned with confidence. The CDR3 runs 18 residues from the cysteine to the phenylalanine. The DNA shown is the 54-base CDR3, in frame from base 1. CDR1 and CDR2 (SGHTA, FQGNSA) derive from the germline V gene. The trim is 2 bases for V and 0 bases for J, with a gap of 14 bases between the germline ends.